The rows below give T cell receptor beta chains drawn from one sample of a study of CD8 T cells in Susac syndrome. Each CDR3 protein is one row after TCRdb ran MiXCR on the immunoSEQ multiplex PCR reads. The sample has roughly 190,000 distinct CDR3 sequences; approximately 95% are singletons. What was sequenced was CD8+ T cells from PBMCs. These receptors all stem from a human donor with Susac syndrome. Both conserved end residues are part of each CDR3. A D gene is named only where the DNA matches it firmly. Only some rows state a clone size, as once, few, many or a class for expanded clones.

NA,TRBJ1-1,TRBV6-5,NA,CASSYFPLEGTEAFF,TGTGCCAGCAGTTACTTCCCATTAGAGGGTACTGAAGCTTTCTTT
once,TRBJ2-2,TRBV6-5,TRBD2,CASRNSGATGELFF,TGTGCCAGCCGGAATAGCGGGGCGACCGGGGAGCTGTTTTTT
once,TRBJ2-7,TRBV4-1,NA,CASSQEFRGPYEQYF,TGCGCCAGCAGCCAAGAGTTTCGGGGTCCGTACGAGCAGTACTTC
NA,TRBJ2-1,TRBV19,TRBD2,CASSLLAGAYNEQFF,TGTGCCAGTAGTTTACTAGCGGGGGCCTACAATGAGCAGTTCTTC
NA,TRBJ2-7,TRBV28,TRBD2,CASSLPGTSGVEQYF,TGTGCCAGCAGTTTACCCGGGACTAGCGGGGTCGAGCAGTACTTC
NA,TRBJ2-7,TRBV19,TRBD1,CASKGQGIYEQYF,TGTGCCAGTAAGGGACAGGGAATATACGAGCAGTACTTC
NA,TRBJ2-7,TRBV9,NA,CASSEGGTEQYF,TGTGCCAGCAGCGAGGGGGGAACCGAGCAGTACTTC
NA,TRBJ2-3,TRBV4-1,TRBD2,CASSQDQAGALTDTQYF,TGCGCCAGCAGCCAAGATCAAGCGGGGGCGCTTACAGATACGCAGTATTTT
NA,TRBJ2-7,TRBV20-1,TRBD2,CSARSSGSISYEQYF,TGCAGTGCTAGATCTAGCGGGAGTATTTCCTACGAGCAGTACTTC
NA,TRBJ1-5,TRBV30,NA,CAWSVARAANYYSNQPQHF,TGTGCCTGGAGTGTGGCGAGGGCAGCCAACTATTATAGCAATCAGCCCCAGCATTTT
NA,TRBJ1-2,TRBV12-3/TRBV12-4,TRBD1,CASRTGGDGYTF,TGTGCCAGCAGGACAGGGGGGGACGGCTACACCTTC
NA,TRBJ2-7,TRBV20-1,NA,CSARSPRGSFYEQYF,TGCAGTGCTAGATCCCCTAGGGGATCCTTCTACGAGCAGTACTTC
NA,TRBJ1-2,TRBV29-1,NA,CSAGRGYGYTF,TGCAGCGCGGGCAGAGGTTATGGCTACACCTTC
NA,TRBJ2-1,TRBV15,TRBD2,CATSKLRGLDEQFF,TGTGCCACCAGCAAGTTGCGGGGGTTGGATGAGCAGTTCTTC
NA,TRBJ2-5,TRBV3-1,NA,CASSQDPKWYF,TGTGCCAGCAGCCAAGATCCGAAGTGGTACTTC
NA,TRBJ2-3,TRBV9,TRBD2,CASSSSGSGPDTQYF,TGTGCCAGCAGCAGCAGCGGGAGCGGGCCAGATACGCAGTATTTT
NA,TRBJ2-4,TRBV20-1,TRBD2,CSAPGLADPAKNIQYF,TGCAGTGCCCCAGGACTAGCTGACCCAGCCAAAAACATTCAGTACTTC
NA,TRBJ2-1,TRBV30,NA,CAWSVINEQFF,TGTGCCTGGAGTGTAATCAATGAGCAGTTCTTC
NA,TRBJ1-2,TRBV7-9,NA,CASSLDGGVSGYTF,TGTGCCAGCAGCTTAGACGGGGGAGTAAGTGGCTACACCTTC
NA,TRBJ2-3,TRBV2,TRBD1,CASSEREGTDYTSTDTQYF,TGTGCCAGCAGTGAAAGAGAAGGGACAGATTACACTAGCACAGATACGCAGTATTTT
NA,TRBJ2-1,TRBV11-2,TRBD2,CASSLLAELYNEQFF,TGTGCCAGCAGCTTACTAGCGGAACTTTACAATGAGCAGTTCTTC
NA,TRBJ2-2,TRBV30,NA,CAWGLSPNTGELFF,TGTGCCTGGGGTCTTAGTCCGAACACCGGGGAGCTGTTTTTT
NA,TRBJ2-1,TRBV6-1,TRBD2,CASSLGLAGGSAEQFF,TGTGCCAGCAGCCTGGGACTAGCGGGAGGTTCGGCTGAGCAGTTCTTC
NA,TRBJ2-1,TRBV20-1,NA,CSATPPQGSSYNEQFF,TGCAGTGCTACCCCCCCGCAGGGGAGCTCCTACAATGAGCAGTTCTTC
NA,TRBJ1-5,TRBV4-1,TRBD1,CASSHPSTGTGLNQPQHF,TGCGCCAGCAGCCACCCCTCTACCGGGACAGGGCTCAATCAGCCCCAGCATTTT
NA,TRBJ2-7,TRBV5-1,NA,CASSFSISSYEQYF,TGCGCCAGCAGCTTTAGCATTTCCTCCTACGAGCAGTACTTC
once,TRBJ1-2,TRBV29-1,NA,CSVEDPQGSDYTF,TGCAGCGTTGAAGATCCCCAGGGGAGCGACTACACCTTC
once,TRBJ1-1,TRBV2,NA,CASSQTPNTEAFF,TGTGCCAGCAGTCAGACACCGAACACTGAAGCTTTCTTT
once,TRBJ2-1,TRBV5-1,TRBD2,CASSLSSGTYNEQFF,TGCGCCAGCAGCTTATCTAGCGGGACCTACAATGAGCAGTTCTTC
NA,TRBJ2-1,TRBV9,TRBD2,CASSVGPGLLNEQFF,TGTGCCAGCAGCGTGGGACCGGGACTACTAAATGAGCAGTTCTTC
few,TRBJ2-7,TRBV6-5,TRBD1,CASSYTWTGVSYEQYF,TGTGCCAGCAGTTACACGTGGACAGGGGTATCCTACGAGCAGTACTTC
few,TRBJ2-7,TRBV29-1,NA,CSVGRAGGEQYF,TGCAGCGTTGGCAGAGCTGGGGGAGAGCAGTACTTC
once,TRBJ1-1,TRBV15,TRBD1,CATSRANRGNTEAFF,TGTGCCACCAGCAGAGCAAACAGGGGAAACACTGAAGCTTTCTTT
NA,TRBJ2-2,TRBV25-1,NA,CASSEGREGTGELFF,TGTGCCAGCAGTGAGGGAAGGGAAGGCACCGGGGAGCTGTTTTTT
once,TRBJ1-1,TRBV9,NA,CASSVDNLDTEAFF,TGTGCCAGCAGCGTAGACAACCTCGACACTGAAGCTTTCTTT
once,TRBJ2-1,TRBV29-1,TRBD2,CSVVRLAGKFDNEQFF,TGCAGCGTTGTACGGCTAGCGGGCAAGTTTGACAATGAGCAGTTCTTC
NA,TRBJ2-7,TRBV9,TRBD2,CASSVGGLTYEQYF,TGTGCCAGCAGCGTAGGGGGACTAACCTACGAGCAGTACTTC
NA,TRBJ2-3,TRBV24-1,NA,CATSDSSTDTQYF,TGTGCCACCAGTGATTCCAGCACAGATACGCAGTATTTT
NA,TRBJ1-2,TRBV12-5,NA,CASGFLSDHYGYTF,TGTGCTAGTGGTTTTTTATCGGATCACTATGGCTACACCTTC
NA,TRBJ2-3,TRBV14,TRBD2,CASSKTSGGLDTQYF,TGTGCCAGCAGCAAGACTAGCGGGGGCCTAGATACGCAGTATTTT
NA,TRBJ2-5,TRBV29-1,NA,CSVVVGQETQYF,TGCAGCGTTGTAGTGGGTCAAGAGACCCAGTACTTC
NA,TRBJ1-2,TRBV19,NA,CASKATEIDGYTF,TGTGCCAGTAAAGCTACGGAGATTGATGGCTACACCTTC
NA,TRBJ2-7,TRBV5-1,NA,CASSLADGGTYEQYF,TGCGCCAGCAGCTTGGCCGACGGAGGAACCTACGAGCAGTACTTC
NA,TRBJ2-1,TRBV27,NA,CASSPWTVGSYNEQFF,TGTGCCAGCAGTCCGTGGACAGTTGGATCCTACAATGAGCAGTTCTTC
NA,TRBJ2-7,TRBV20-1,NA,CSASPYGPGYEQYF,TGCAGTGCTAGCCCCTATGGCCCTGGCTACGAGCAGTACTTC
once,TRBJ2-3,TRBV7-2,TRBD2,CASSFPTSGGYHVDTQYF,TGTGCCAGCAGCTTTCCGACTAGCGGGGGGTACCATGTAGATACGCAGTATTTT
NA,TRBJ1-5,TRBV5-6,NA,CASSLALWGNQPQHF,TGTGCCAGCAGCTTGGCCTTGTGGGGGAATCAGCCCCAGCATTTT
NA,TRBJ2-2,TRBV4-1,NA,CASTRGPPTGELFF,TGCGCCAGCACCCGTGGGCCGCCCACCGGGGAGCTGTTTTTT
NA,TRBJ1-4,TRBV30,TRBD1,CAWSVGTGTTNEKLFF,TGTGCCTGGAGTGTGGGGACAGGGACAACTAATGAAAAACTGTTTTTT
NA,TRBJ2-2,TRBV14,NA,CASSQDYLPRDTGELFF,TGTGCCAGCAGCCAAGATTACCTGCCAAGGGACACCGGGGAGCTGTTTTTT
NA,TRBJ1-2,TRBV30,TRBD1,CAWGVGQGSYGYTF,TGTGCCTGGGGGGTTGGACAGGGAAGCTATGGCTACACCTTC
NA,TRBJ1-2,TRBV24-1,NA,CATSDPRQPGRGYTF,TGTGCCACCAGTGATCCCCGACAGCCAGGGCGGGGCTACACCTTC